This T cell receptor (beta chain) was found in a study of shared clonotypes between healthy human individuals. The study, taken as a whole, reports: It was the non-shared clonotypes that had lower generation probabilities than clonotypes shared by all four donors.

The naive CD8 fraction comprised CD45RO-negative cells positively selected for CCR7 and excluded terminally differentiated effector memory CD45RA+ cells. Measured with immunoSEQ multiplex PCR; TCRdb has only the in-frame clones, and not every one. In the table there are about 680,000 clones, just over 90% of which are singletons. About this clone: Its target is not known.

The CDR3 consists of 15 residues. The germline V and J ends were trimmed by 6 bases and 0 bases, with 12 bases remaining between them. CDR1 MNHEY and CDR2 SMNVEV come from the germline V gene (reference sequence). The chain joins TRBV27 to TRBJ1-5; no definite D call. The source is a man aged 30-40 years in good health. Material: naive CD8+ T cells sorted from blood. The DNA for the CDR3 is TGTGCCAGCAGCACAGCCGGGTATAGCAATCAGCCCCAGCATTTT. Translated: CASSTAGYSNQPQHF.